This T cell receptor beta chain was sequenced during a study of OX40 agonist ivuxolimab in advanced cancers. TCRdb keeps only in-frame clones here, not all; method: immunoSEQ multiplex PCR. The data hold roughly 100,000 clones, with about 92% observed a single time. Germline lookup yields CDR1 MNHEY and CDR2 SMNVEV (reference sequence). Trimming cost V 6 bases and J 0 bases, with 12 bases left between them. The CDR3 runs 15 residues. This clonotype was sampled from an adult with an advanced solid tumor such as melanoma, head and neck, liver or kidney cancer. V and J are TRBV27 and TRBJ2-1; perhaps D is TRBD1 or TRBD2 (5 bases each). Sequenced material: CD4+ or CD8+ T cells sorted from blood, taken in a trial of the OX40 agonist ivuxolimab. The CDR3 here is CASSPGRSSYNEQFF. Here the CDR3 DNA reads TGTGCCAGCAGCCCGGGACGCAGCTCCTACAATGAGCAGTTCTTC.